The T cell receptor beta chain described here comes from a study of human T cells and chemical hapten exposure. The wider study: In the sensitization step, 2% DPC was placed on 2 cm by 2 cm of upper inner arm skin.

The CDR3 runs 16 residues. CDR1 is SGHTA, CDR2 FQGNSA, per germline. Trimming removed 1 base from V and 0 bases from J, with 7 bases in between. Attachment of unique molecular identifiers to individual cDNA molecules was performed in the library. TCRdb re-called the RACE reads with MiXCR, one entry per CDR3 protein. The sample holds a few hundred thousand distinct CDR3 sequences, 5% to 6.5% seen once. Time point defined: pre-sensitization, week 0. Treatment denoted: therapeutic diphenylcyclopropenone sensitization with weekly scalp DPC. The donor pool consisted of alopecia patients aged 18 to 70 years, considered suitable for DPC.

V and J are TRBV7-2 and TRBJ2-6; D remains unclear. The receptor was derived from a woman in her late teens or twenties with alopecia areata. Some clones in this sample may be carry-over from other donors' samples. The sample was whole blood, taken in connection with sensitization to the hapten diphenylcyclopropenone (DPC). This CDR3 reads CASSLVRFSGANVLTF. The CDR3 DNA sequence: TGTGCCAGCAGCTTAGTACGGTTCTCTGGGGCCAACGTCCTGACTTTC.